This record concerns one T cell receptor delta chain sequence. This sample was taken from a study of gamma-delta chains in newborns, infants, children. TCRdb fed the reads into CATT to redo clone calling. This table holds about 4,000 delta-chain clones, about two fifths found once. With 7 bases clipped from V and 6 bases from J, the junction kept 22 bases outside the gene matches. Per germline, CDR1 TSWWSYY and CDR2 QGS. The CDR3 loop spans 19 amino acids. The chain joins TRDV1 to TRDJ2; 8 bases line up with TRDD2. Sequencing was performed on blood. The source of this sequence is a child who received the measles vaccine. DNA for the CDR3: TGTGCTCTTGCCGTTTACCCTACCTTCCTATACTGGCCAGCAGCACAACTCTTCTTT. Translated: CALAVYPTFLYWPAAQLFF.